Below are 9 T cell receptor beta chains sequenced from a single sample in a study of blood T cell repertoires in COVID-19. The repertoire was sequenced with immunoSEQ multiplex PCR; TCRdb's copy has only in-frame clones and lacks some. The sample records some 96,000 clones, 85% to 90% being singletons. Material: peripheral blood. These receptors all come from a human donor in a cohort sampled during active COVID-19.

The chain recombines TRBV30 with TRBJ2-3; 10 bases align to TRBD2. Germline V gene data show CDR1 as GTSNPN and CDR2 as SVGIG (reference sequence). The V gene end was trimmed by 4 bases and the J gene end by 5 bases; junction bases not matched to a gene: 12. CDR3 size: 16 residues. Here the CDR3 reads CAWTRVAGGPIDTQYF. The CDR3 bases are TGTGCCTGGACTAGGGTAGCGGGAGGCCCGATAGATACGCAGTATTTT.

The rearrangement joins TRBV6-6 to TRBJ1-6, with 8 bases lining up with TRBD1. The CDR3 length is 14 residues. V shed 6 bases and J 8 bases; nucleotides not matched to a gene: 6. Germline CDR1 is MNHNY and CDR2 is SVGAGI (reference sequence). The CDR3 DNA reads as TGTGCCAGCAGCCGGGACAGGAGTTATTCACCCCTCCACTTT. Translated, it gives CASSRDRSYSPLHF.

CDR3 DNA: TGTGCCACCAGTGCCGGGAGACCCACAGATACGCAGTATTTT. Amino acids: CATSAGRPTDTQYF. The genes are TRBV24-1 and TRBJ2-3; D might be TRBD2 (6 bases). The germline V and J ends were trimmed by 5 bases and 2 bases, with 10 bases remaining between them. The CDR3 spans 14 residues. Germline V gene data show CDR1 as KGHDR and CDR2 as SFDVKD.

Here the CDR3 DNA reads TGTGCCAGCAGTTTCCACCTCGAGGAAAAACTGTTTTTT. Its translation: CASSFHLEEKLFF. This sequence joins TRBV12-3 or TRBV12-4 and TRBJ1-4; D unclear. The length of the CDR3 is 13 residues. The V and J ends lost 3 bases and 8 bases respectively, with 10 bases between them.

V and J are TRBV7-2 and TRBJ2-7; TRBD2 might be the D (5 bases). CDR1 is SGHTA, CDR2 FQGNSA, per germline. The CDR3 is 13 amino acids. V was cut by 0 bases and J by 3 bases, with 6 bases left in between. The CDR3 bases are TGTGCCAGCAGCTTAGCCGGGATCTACGAGCAGTACTTC. Its protein product is CASSLAGIYEQYF.

The chain recombines TRBV5-4 with TRBJ1-6; TRBD1 agrees at 7 bases. This CDR3 comprises 19 residues. Germline trimming cut 0 bases from V and 0 bases from J; bases unmatched to any gene: 9. From germline, CDR1 is SGHNT and CDR2 YYREEE (reference sequence). CDR3 protein: CASSLGAQGTSSYNSPLHF. CDR3 DNA: TGTGCCAGCAGCTTGGGAGCACAGGGGACGAGCTCCTATAATTCACCCCTCCACTTT.

In its sample, this clone was seen once. The chain links TRBV28 to TRBJ2-3, with D maybe TRBD1 (5 bases). This CDR3 region has 14 residues. The V gene's germline CDR1 is MDHEN and CDR2 SYDVKM. Trimming left V 3 bases short and J 7 bases short, with 14 bases between. DNA of the CDR3: TGTGCCAGCAGTTTCAGGACAAGGTCATATACGCAGTATTTT. Its protein is CASSFRTRSYTQYF.

The gene calls are TRBV5-1 and TRBJ2-7; perhaps TRBD1 as D (6 bases). Trimming cost V 4 bases and J 1 base, with 12 bases left between them. CDR3 length: 14 amino acids. Per the germline V gene, CDR1 is SGHRS and CDR2 is YFSETQ. DNA for the CDR3: TGCGCCAGCAGCGAAAAAGGACAGTCCTACGAGCAGTACTTC. Translating gives CASSEKGQSYEQYF.

This chain uses TRBV7-2 with TRBJ2-3, with D uncertain. Germline V gene lookup returns CDR1 SGHTA and CDR2 FQGNSA. V was pared by 1 base and J by 0 bases, with 11 bases between. The CDR3 is 16 amino acids. CDR3 loop: CASSLVSRTSTDTQYF. CDR3 bases: TGTGCCAGCAGCTTAGTATCCCGAACTAGCACAGATACGCAGTATTTT.